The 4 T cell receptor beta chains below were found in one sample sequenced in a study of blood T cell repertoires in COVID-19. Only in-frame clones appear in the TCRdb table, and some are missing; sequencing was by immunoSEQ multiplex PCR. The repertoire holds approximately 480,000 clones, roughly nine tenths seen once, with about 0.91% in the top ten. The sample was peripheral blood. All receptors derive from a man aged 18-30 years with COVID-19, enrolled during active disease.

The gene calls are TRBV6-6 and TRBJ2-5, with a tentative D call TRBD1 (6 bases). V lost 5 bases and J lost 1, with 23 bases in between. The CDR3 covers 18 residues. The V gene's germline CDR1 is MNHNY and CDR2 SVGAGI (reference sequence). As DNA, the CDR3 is TGTGCCAGCAGTCCCATAACGATAGGACAGAGCCTCCAAGAGACCCAGTACTTC. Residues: CASSPITIGQSLQETQYF.

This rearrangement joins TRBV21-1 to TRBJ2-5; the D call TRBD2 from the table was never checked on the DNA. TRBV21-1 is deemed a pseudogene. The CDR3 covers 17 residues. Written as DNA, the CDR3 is TGTGCCAGCAGCAAAACCCTAGCGGGGGGTTTACAAGAGACCCAGTACTTC. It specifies CASSKTLAGGLQETQYF.

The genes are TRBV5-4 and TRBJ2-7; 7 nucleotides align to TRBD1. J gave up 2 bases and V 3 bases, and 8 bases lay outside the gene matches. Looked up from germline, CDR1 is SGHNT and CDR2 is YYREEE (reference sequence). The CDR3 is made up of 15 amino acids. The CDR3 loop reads CASSWSGDSPYEQYF. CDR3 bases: TGTGCCAGCAGCTGGAGTGGGGACAGCCCCTACGAGCAGTACTTC.

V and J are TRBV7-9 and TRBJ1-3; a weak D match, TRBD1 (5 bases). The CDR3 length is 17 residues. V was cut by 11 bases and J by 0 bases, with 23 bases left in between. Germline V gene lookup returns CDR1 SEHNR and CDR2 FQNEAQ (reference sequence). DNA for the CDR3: TGTGCCGGGCTATCCGGGGACTGGGCGGCCTCTGGAAACACCATATATTTT. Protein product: CAGLSGDWAASGNTIYF.